In this sample, the clone carrying this T cell receptor (beta chain) turned up many times. This sample was taken from a study of regulatory T cells in long-lasting Graves disease. iRepertoire HTBI primers and Arm-PCR of CDR3 regions built TCR beta libraries. TCRdb re-called the multiplex PCR reads with MiXCR, one entry per CDR3 protein. Seen here are 450,000 to 650,000 distinct CDR3 sequences, about 16% observed once, and the top ten hold roughly 25%. Germline CDR1 reads MNHNS; CDR2 reads SASEGT. The CDR3 is 14 amino acids. Trimming took 5 bases from V and 1 from J, leaving 11 bases between them. Time point noted: newly diagnosed GD, antithyroid drugs for less than 3 months. Generation of the TCR library employed RNA extracted from PBMCs. The same sample was also used in a study of T cells in Graves' hyperthyroidism and ophthalmopathy.

The rearrangement joins TRBV6-1 to TRBJ2-5; D is uncertain. The sequencing here drew on peripheral blood mononuclear cells (PBMCs), taken at new diagnosis, from a patient treated with antithyroid drugs. The clonotype originates from a woman aged 35-65 years with Graves disease. The CDR3 here is CASSTGGTQETQYF. CDR3 nucleotide sequence: TGTGCCAGCAGTACGGGCGGTACCCAAGAGACCCAGTACTTC.